Listed here is a single T cell receptor (beta chain). The data are from a study of blood T cell repertoires in COVID-19. The data were produced by immunoSEQ multiplex PCR, yet TCRdb's version contains in-frame clones alone and is incomplete. The sample has approximately 260,000 clones; 89% are singletons. The V and J ends lost 0 bases and 1 base respectively, with 7 bases between them. The CDR3 is 15 residues long. Germline V CDR1 and CDR2: LNHDA, SQIVND (reference sequence). The J gene is TRBJ1-3, the V gene TRBV19; D ambiguous. Sequencing used PBMCs or T cells enriched from blood (not recorded which). This TCR derives from a woman in her fifties or sixties who had recovered from COVID-19. CDR3 nucleotide sequence: TGTGCCAGTAGTATAGATCTGACTTCTGGAAACACCATATATTTT. Translated: CASSIDLTSGNTIYF. Together with reference TRBV19 and TRBJ1-3, the CDR3 gives the full variable domain: DGGITQSPKYLFRKEGQNVTLSCEQNLNHDAMYWYRQDPGQGLRLIYYSQIVNDFQKGDIAEGYSVSREKKESFPLTVTSAQKNPTAFYLCASSIDLTSGNTIYFGEGSWLTVV.